The 12 T cell receptor beta chains in this list originate from one sample, sequenced in a study of blood T cell repertoires in COVID-19 (dated by TCRdb to about 2020). Libraries were built with the immunoSEQ multiplex PCR assay. Not all clones reach the TCRdb copy of this immuneACCESS table, which keeps in-frame sequences only. Checked studies attribute under half of the gap to unresolved V genes and leave the rest unexplained. The sample has 250,000 or so clones on record, 90% of them singletons. Together, the top ten hold roughly 2.2% of the sample. The sequencing input was peripheral blood. These receptors all come from a woman aged 55-69 years with COVID-19, enrolled during active disease.

This clone was seen a single time. The chain joins TRBV18 to TRBJ1-4; 8 nucleotides align to TRBD1. The germline V gene has CDR1 KGHSH and CDR2 LQKENI. This CDR3 is 16 amino acids long. V lost 3 bases to trimming and J lost 1 base; unmatched junction nucleotides: 4. The DNA for the CDR3 is TGTGCCAGCTCACCCTCGACAGGGGTAACTAATGAAAAACTGTTTTTT. Its translation: CASSPSTGVTNEKLFF.

The chain joins TRBV6-2 or TRBV6-3 to TRBJ1-5; 7 nucleotides align to TRBD1. Germline lookup yields CDR1 MNHEY and CDR2 SVGEGT. V lost 2 bases, J lost 5 bases, and 9 bases stayed unmatched. This CDR3 is built from 16 residues. Here the CDR3 reads CASSYQQGRGDQPQHF. The DNA for the CDR3 is TGTGCCAGCAGTTACCAACAGGGGAGAGGGGATCAGCCCCAGCATTTT.

This chain joins TRBV3-1 (or the pseudogene TRBV3-2) and TRBJ2-3; 10 positions match TRBD2. From germline, CDR1 is LGHDT and CDR2 YNNKEL (reference sequence). V was pared by 6 bases and J by 2 bases, with 8 bases of the junction left unmatched. The CDR3 runs to 16 residues. CDR3 DNA: TGTGCCAGCAGTTCGACTAGCGGGTCGAACACAGATACGCAGTATTTT. Translating gives CASSSTSGSNTDTQYF.

This clone was seen just once. The chain links TRBV30 to TRBJ2-7; 7 bases are a match to TRBD1. This CDR3 is built from 14 residues. Germline V gives CDR1 GTSNPN, CDR2 SVGIG (reference sequence). V lost 0 bases, J lost 6 bases, and 8 bases stayed unmatched. As DNA, the CDR3 is TGTGCCTGGAGTGTACGGAGAGGGGGCGGCGAGCAGTACTTC. Its translation is CAWSVRRGGGEQYF.

The chain recombines TRBV14 with TRBJ2-1, with D possibly matching TRBD2 (5 bases). CDR1 and CDR2 (germline): SGHDN, FVKESK. The CDR3 has 18 amino acids. V lost 2 bases and J 2 bases, leaving 19 bases between the germline ends. The CDR3 sequence is CASSQTGVTVGPYNEQFF. For the CDR3, the DNA is TGTGCCAGCAGCCAAACCGGGGTTACTGTGGGTCCCTACAATGAGCAGTTCTTC.

The chain is built from TRBV6-2 or TRBV6-3 and TRBJ1-2, with D unresolved. Per the germline V gene, CDR1 is MNHEY and CDR2 is SVGEGT. The V and J ends lost 5 bases and 4 bases respectively, with 14 bases between them. The CDR3 covers 14 residues. CDR3 sequence (DNA): TGTGCCAGCAGTACAACCGCTAGATTCTATGGCTACACCTTC. It translates to CASSTTARFYGYTF.

V gene TRBV9 combines with J gene TRBJ2-7, with 8 bases matching TRBD1. The CDR3 runs 14 residues. The J segment lost 5 bases and the V segment lost 4 bases, leaving 8 bases of the junction unmatched. CDR1 and CDR2 (germline): SGDLS, YYNGEE. The CDR3 sequence is CASSPWTGQNEQYF. CDR3 coding DNA: TGTGCCAGCAGCCCTTGGACAGGGCAGAACGAGCAGTACTTC.

This clone has a single count. The chain joins TRBV19 to TRBJ2-1; 15 bases are shared with TRBD2. Germline assignment: CDR1 LNHDA and CDR2 SQIVND (reference sequence). V was pared by 5 bases and J by 0 bases, with 5 bases of the junction left unmatched. CDR3 length equals 18 residues. The CDR3 spells CASSGTSGGKSSYNEQFF. The CDR3, as DNA: TGTGCCAGTAGTGGGACTAGCGGGGGGAAGAGCTCCTACAATGAGCAGTTCTTC.

The rearrangement links TRBV5-1 to TRBJ1-3; TRBD1 might be the D (5 bases). The germline V gene encodes CDR1 SGHRS and CDR2 YFSETQ. The CDR3 consists of 14 residues. Trimming pared 0 bases from V and 2 bases from J, leaving 6 bases between. CDR3 in DNA: TGCGCCAGCAGCTTGGAACAGGCTGGAAACACCATATATTTT. This codes for CASSLEQAGNTIYF.

The rearrangement uses TRBV15 and TRBJ2-5, with 13 nucleotides matching TRBD2. The J segment lost 1 base and the V segment lost 1 base, leaving 12 bases of the junction unmatched. This CDR3 is 20 amino acids long. The germline gives CDR1 LNHNV, CDR2 YYDKDF (reference sequence). The CDR3 coding sequence is TGTGCCACCAGCAGAGCCAAAACTAGCGGGGGGGCCCGTGGCCAAGAGACCCAGTACTTC. Translated, it gives CATSRAKTSGGARGQETQYF.

This chain uses TRBV18 with TRBJ2-6, with 7 bases fitting TRBD1. This CDR3 region has 19 residues. V trimming: 4 bases; J trimming: 3 bases; junction bases outside the gene matches: 15. CDR1 KGHSH and CDR2 LQKENI come from the germline V gene. The CDR3 region has the DNA TGTGCCAGCTCACTAACGACAGGGTCTAACCTTAATGGGGCCAACGTCCTGACTTTC. It is translated as CASSLTTGSNLNGANVLTF.

The chain joins TRBV11-2 to TRBJ1-2, with 10 nucleotides matching TRBD1. Trimming removed 5 bases from V and 7 bases from J; junction bases left unmatched: 16. CDR1 and CDR2 (germline): SGHAT, FQNNGV. CDR3 length: 17 residues. This CDR3 is CASSIPGQGPAKRGYTF. CDR3 in DNA: TGTGCCAGCAGCATACCGGGACAGGGGCCCGCGAAGCGTGGCTACACCTTC.